This T cell receptor beta chain was recovered during a study of blood T cell repertoires in COVID-19. This table comes from immunoSEQ multiplex PCR, and its TCRdb copy is limited to in-frame clones, with some not included. The sample shows about 250,000 clones, roughly 86% of them seen only once. V lost 5 bases, J lost 7 bases, and 14 bases lay in between. Germline CDR1 and CDR2: MGHRA and YSYEKL. The CDR3 is 14 amino acids. Participants spanned ages about 18 to 90 years and resided in about 24 US areas. The sequenced sample consisted of PBMCs or T cells enriched from blood (not recorded which). The receptor was derived from a woman in her twenties or thirties with acute COVID-19. The genes are TRBV4-1 and TRBJ1-4; D is unclear. CDR3 region: CASSGLPRGEKLFF. In DNA form, the CDR3 reads TGCGCCAGCAGCGGCCTTCCGCGGGGTGAAAAACTGTTTTTT.